This TCR beta chain was found in a study of CD8+ T cells in alopecia areata. The overall study: Treated patients were dosed with oral tofacitinib, taking 5 to 10 mg twice daily.

RNA, once extracted, was reverse transcribed into cDNA for use as the sequencing template. The repertoire was sequenced with immunoSEQ multiplex PCR; TCRdb's copy has only in-frame clones and lacks some. The sample comprises over 150,000 clones, 59% of which are singletons, and approximately 15% rests with the top ten. Trimming cost V 2 bases and J 7 bases, with 11 bases left between them. CDR3 length: 13 amino acids. Germline CDR1 reads GTSNPN; CDR2 reads SVGIG (reference sequence). Lesional scalp tissue (obtained by punch biopsy) and peripheral blood were collected from alopecia areata patients. Sequencing used CD4+ T cells sorted from blood, obtained at week 0. The V and J genes are TRBV30 and TRBJ2-2; D not resolved. The receptor was isolated from a human donor with alopecia areata. The CDR3 DNA is TGTGCCTGGAGTAAGCATTCGGACGGGGAGCTGTTTTTT. It yields the protein CAWSKHSDGELFF.